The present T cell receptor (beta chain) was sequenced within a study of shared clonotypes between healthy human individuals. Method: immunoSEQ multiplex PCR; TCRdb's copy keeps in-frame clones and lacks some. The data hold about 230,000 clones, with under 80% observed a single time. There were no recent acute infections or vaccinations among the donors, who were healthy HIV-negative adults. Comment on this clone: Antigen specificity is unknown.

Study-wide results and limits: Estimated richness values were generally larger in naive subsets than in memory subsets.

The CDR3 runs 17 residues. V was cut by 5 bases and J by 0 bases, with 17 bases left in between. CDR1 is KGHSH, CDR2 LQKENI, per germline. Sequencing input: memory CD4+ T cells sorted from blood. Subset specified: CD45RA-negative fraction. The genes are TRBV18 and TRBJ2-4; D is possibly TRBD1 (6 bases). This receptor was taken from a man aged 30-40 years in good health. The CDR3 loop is CASSSSTGSVAKNIQYF. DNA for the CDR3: TGTGCCAGCTCATCATCCACAGGGAGCGTAGCCAAAAACATTCAGTACTTC.